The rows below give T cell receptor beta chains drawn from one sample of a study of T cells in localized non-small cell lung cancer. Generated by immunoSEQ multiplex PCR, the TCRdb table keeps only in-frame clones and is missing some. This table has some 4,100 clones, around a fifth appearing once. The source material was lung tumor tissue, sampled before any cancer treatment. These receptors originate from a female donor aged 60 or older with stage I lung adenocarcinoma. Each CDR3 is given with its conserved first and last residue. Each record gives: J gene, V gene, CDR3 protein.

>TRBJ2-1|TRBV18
CASSPPPGGYNEQFF
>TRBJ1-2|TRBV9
CASSVGAGMEGYTF
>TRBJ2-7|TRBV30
CAWSVRDSAQYF
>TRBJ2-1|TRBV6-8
CASSLGRGGAVYNEQFF
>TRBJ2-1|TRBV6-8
CASSLPRDRANNEQFF
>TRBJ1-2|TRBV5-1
CASSENTGAGYGYTF
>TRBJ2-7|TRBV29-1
CSVRGGGSYEQYF
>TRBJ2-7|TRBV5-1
CASSHGSLGGNYEQYF
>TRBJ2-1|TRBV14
CASSIAPGTEQFF
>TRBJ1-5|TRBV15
CATSNQRTGNSNQPQHF
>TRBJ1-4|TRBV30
CAWSAGYDRGGEKLFF
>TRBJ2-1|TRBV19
CASSILAGLRNEQFF
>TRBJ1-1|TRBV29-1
CSVKQSLTTEAFF
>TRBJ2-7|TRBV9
CASSSSRYEQYF
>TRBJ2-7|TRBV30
CAWSASAGALNF
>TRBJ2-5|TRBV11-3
CASSLGGTGGAETQYF